This is a list of T cell receptor beta chains from one sample in a study of blood T cell repertoires in COVID-19. Clones were read by immunoSEQ multiplex PCR, and TCRdb kept only the in-frame ones, dropping some. The sample contains roughly 100,000 clones, around 82% of which appear only once. The sequenced sample consisted of peripheral blood. The source is a human donor in a cohort sampled during active or convalescent COVID-19. The CDR3 runs from the conserved cysteine through the conserved F or W. Fields, in order: D gene, clone size, V gene, J gene, CDR3 DNA, CDR3 protein. A D gene is named only where the DNA matches it firmly. Expanded clones are given a class, and other clones once, few, many or no size at all.

D gene: TRBD1; clone size: .; V gene: TRBV3-1/TRBV3-2; J gene: TRBJ1-2; CDR3 DNA: TGTGCCAGCAGCCAAGAGACAGGGGGTGGCTACACCTTC; CDR3 protein: CASSQETGGGYTF
D gene: TRBD2; clone size: .; V gene: TRBV7-2; J gene: TRBJ2-3; CDR3 DNA: TGTGCCAGCAGCTTTTCGGGGGGGGGAGATACGCAGTATTTT; CDR3 protein: CASSFSGGGDTQYF
D gene: TRBD2; clone size: .; V gene: TRBV15; J gene: TRBJ2-7; CDR3 DNA: TGTGCCACCAGCAGAGAGGGAGCGGGGACGGGCGAGCAGTACTTC; CDR3 protein: CATSREGAGTGEQYF
D gene: .; clone size: .; V gene: TRBV7-3; J gene: TRBJ1-2; CDR3 DNA: TGTGCCAGCAGGTCGACAGACAACTATGGCTACACCTTC; CDR3 protein: CASRSTDNYGYTF
D gene: .; clone size: .; V gene: TRBV28; J gene: TRBJ2-1; CDR3 DNA: TGTGCCAGCAGTTTATCTACCCCCCCTGAGTTCTTC; CDR3 protein: CASSLSTPPEFF
D gene: TRBD1; clone size: .; V gene: TRBV5-1; J gene: TRBJ1-2; CDR3 DNA: TGCGCCAGCAGCCGATCCGGGACAGGGCTTGGTGGCTACACCTTC; CDR3 protein: CASSRSGTGLGGYTF
D gene: TRBD1; clone size: .; V gene: TRBV7-9; J gene: TRBJ1-2; CDR3 DNA: TGTGCCACCGAGACAGGGTTCGACTATGGCTACACCTTC; CDR3 protein: CATETGFDYGYTF
D gene: TRBD2; clone size: .; V gene: TRBV5-4; J gene: TRBJ2-3; CDR3 DNA: TGTGCCAGCAGCCACAAGCTAGCGGGGGAGACGCAGTATTTT; CDR3 protein: CASSHKLAGETQYF
D gene: .; clone size: .; V gene: TRBV5-5; J gene: TRBJ2-2; CDR3 DNA: TGTGCCAGCAGCTTCCGGGCCGGGGAGCTGTTTTTT; CDR3 protein: CASSFRAGELFF
D gene: .; clone size: .; V gene: TRBV28; J gene: TRBJ1-1; CDR3 DNA: TGTGCCAGCAGCGTAGGACAGCGCACTGAAGCTTTCTTT; CDR3 protein: CASSVGQRTEAFF
D gene: .; clone size: .; V gene: TRBV5-8; J gene: TRBJ1-3; CDR3 DNA: TGTGCCAGCACCACCAGGTTGGGGGCCCTCTCTGGAAACACCATATATTTT; CDR3 protein: CASTTRLGALSGNTIYF
D gene: .; clone size: .; V gene: TRBV5-6; J gene: TRBJ1-5; CDR3 DNA: TGTGCCAGCAGCTGGGGGGGTTTACAGCCCCAGCATTTT; CDR3 protein: CASSWGGLQPQHF
D gene: .; clone size: .; V gene: TRBV28; J gene: TRBJ1-1; CDR3 DNA: TGTGCCAGCAGGGGGGGGATGAACACTGAAGCTTTCTTT; CDR3 protein: CASRGGMNTEAFF
D gene: .; clone size: .; V gene: TRBV28; J gene: TRBJ2-7; CDR3 DNA: TGTGCCAGCACCCTTTCAGGGCCCTACGAGCAGTACTTC; CDR3 protein: CASTLSGPYEQYF
D gene: .; clone size: few; V gene: TRBV7-3; J gene: TRBJ2-2; CDR3 DNA: TGTGCCAGCAGCTTAGGGACTTCCTTCGGCGGCGGGGAGCTGTTTTTT; CDR3 protein: CASSLGTSFGGGELFF
D gene: TRBD1; clone size: .; V gene: TRBV12-3/TRBV12-4; J gene: TRBJ1-2; CDR3 DNA: TGTGCCAGCAGTTTAGAGGGGGCGGGCGGCTACACCTTC; CDR3 protein: CASSLEGAGGYTF
D gene: TRBD2; clone size: .; V gene: TRBV30; J gene: TRBJ2-2; CDR3 DNA: TGTGCCTGGAGACCACGGGAGGCCGGGGAGCTGTTTTTT; CDR3 protein: CAWRPREAGELFF
D gene: .; clone size: .; V gene: TRBV7-2; J gene: TRBJ2-2; CDR3 DNA: TGTGCCAGCAGCTCCGGTCCGGGCCGGGGCGGGGAGCTGTTTTTT; CDR3 protein: CASSSGPGRGGELFF
D gene: .; clone size: once; V gene: TRBV6-4; J gene: TRBJ1-4; CDR3 DNA: TGTGCCAGCAGTCCCGGGAATGGTGAAAAACTGTTTTTT; CDR3 protein: CASSPGNGEKLFF
D gene: TRBD1; clone size: few; V gene: TRBV18; J gene: TRBJ2-2; CDR3 DNA: TGTGCCAGCTCACCCGGGACAGGGGACACCGGGGAGCTGTTTTTT; CDR3 protein: CASSPGTGDTGELFF
D gene: .; clone size: .; V gene: TRBV7-3; J gene: TRBJ2-1; CDR3 DNA: TGTGCCAGCAGCTTAATACAGGGTTATGAGCAGTTCTTC; CDR3 protein: CASSLIQGYEQFF
D gene: .; clone size: .; V gene: TRBV7-2; J gene: TRBJ2-3; CDR3 DNA: TGTGCCTGCAGCTTTTGGGCAGGGACTGGGGGGGATACGCAGTATTTT; CDR3 protein: CACSFWAGTGGDTQYF
D gene: TRBD1; clone size: .; V gene: TRBV10-1; J gene: TRBJ2-3; CDR3 DNA: TGCGCCAGCAGTCGCGCGACAGGGTCAACAGATACGCAGTATTTT; CDR3 protein: CASSRATGSTDTQYF
D gene: .; clone size: .; V gene: TRBV3-1/TRBV3-2; J gene: TRBJ2-7; CDR3 DNA: TGTGCCAGCAGCCCCCGGTGGGGCAGGGTTACCGAGCAGTACTTC; CDR3 protein: CASSPRWGRVTEQYF
D gene: TRBD2; clone size: .; V gene: TRBV7-7; J gene: TRBJ2-5; CDR3 DNA: TGTGCTAGCAGTCGGTTAGCGGGGGGGCAAGAGACCCAGTACTTC; CDR3 protein: CASSRLAGGQETQYF
D gene: .; clone size: few; V gene: TRBV7-9; J gene: TRBJ2-5; CDR3 DNA: TGTGCCAGCACCAGACAGATCGAAGAGACCCAGTACTTC; CDR3 protein: CASTRQIEETQYF
D gene: .; clone size: .; V gene: TRBV12-3/TRBV12-4; J gene: TRBJ2-2; CDR3 DNA: TGTGCCAGCAGTTTTGAGCCCACCGGGGAGCTGTTTTTT; CDR3 protein: CASSFEPTGELFF
D gene: TRBD1; clone size: .; V gene: TRBV19; J gene: TRBJ1-2; CDR3 DNA: TGTGCCAGTAGTACCACAGGGGGCTTCTATGGCTACACCTTC; CDR3 protein: CASSTTGGFYGYTF
D gene: .; clone size: .; V gene: TRBV28; J gene: TRBJ1-2; CDR3 DNA: TGTGCCAGCAGTTTGGGGAGGGGGGGCCCATATGGCTACACCTTC; CDR3 protein: CASSLGRGGPYGYTF
D gene: .; clone size: .; V gene: TRBV10-3; J gene: TRBJ1-5; CDR3 DNA: TGTGCCATCAGTGAGTCCGACCGTAACAGGGAGGGGGGCCAGCCCCAGCATTTT; CDR3 protein: CAISESDRNREGGQPQHF
D gene: .; clone size: .; V gene: TRBV19; J gene: TRBJ1-1; CDR3 DNA: TGTGCCAGTAGTATAGCCCGGTCAGGGACTGAAGCTTTCTTT; CDR3 protein: CASSIARSGTEAFF
D gene: .; clone size: .; V gene: TRBV10-3; J gene: TRBJ1-2; CDR3 DNA: TGTGCCATCAGTGAGCTCCTCCGGACATCCACTAACTATGGCTACACCTTC; CDR3 protein: CAISELLRTSTNYGYTF